Sequencing of this T cell receptor (beta chain) was carried out in a study of T cells in women clearing cervical HPV infection. Study context: Case blood was drawn a median approximately 21 weeks after lesion detection. Whole-study findings and limits: Cases and controls were distinguished at AUC approximately 0.8 by richness and V genes.

Remarks on this clone: Its antigen is not identified. The sequence runs out 3 residues before the end of the CDR3; the remainder is reconstructed from the germline J gene.

Germline lookup yields CDR1 SGHRS and CDR2 YFSETQ. The CDR3 is made up of 15 amino acids. Generated by immunoSEQ multiplex PCR, the TCRdb table keeps only in-frame clones and is missing some. Its clone listing holds more than 20,000 clones. The V and J genes are TRBV5-1 and TRBJ2-3; 13 bases line up with TRBD2. The TCR comes from a woman between 18 and 75 years old with a cervical HPV16 infection that either progressed to CIN3+ or cleared (not recorded which). Specimen: blood buffy coat. The CDR3 DNA, read in part, is TGCGCCAGCAGCGATGGACTAGCGGGGGTCGGGACG. Translated: CASSDGLAGVGT. The whole CDR3 is CASSDGLAGVGTQYF.